This record concerns one T cell receptor (beta chain) sequence. The antigen it recognizes is unknown. Base qualities are not at hand, and no much larger clone is one base apart. The record originates from a study of OX40 agonist ivuxolimab in advanced cancers. General notes on the study: Ivuxolimab, which targeted the costimulatory receptor OX40 (CD134), was an agonistic, fully human IgG2 monoclonal antibody. Intravenous ivuxolimab was administered to patients every 2 weeks at six dose levels: 0.01, 0.1, 0.3, 1.5, 3 and 10 mg/kg. The paper covers the monotherapy dose-escalation part of the phase I ivuxolimab trial, which included N ≈ 50 patients. A male proportion of roughly 80% and a mean age of about 60 years, ranging from 23 to 79, were recorded for the dose-escalation cohort. Partial responses occurred in three dose-escalation patients, of whom one had hepatocellular carcinoma and two had cutaneous melanoma. Of the 50 or so patients in dose escalation, some 20 had hepatocellular carcinoma, some 15 had melanoma, 9 had renal cell carcinoma and 9 had head and neck cancer. Prior anti-PD-1, anti-PD-L1 or anti-CTLA-4 therapy was permitted, and approximately 42% of dose-escalation patients had received checkpoint inhibitors. The point of sequencing TCRbeta in the periphery was to test whether ivuxolimab changed TCR sequence diversity and drove clonal T-cell expansion. The investigation overall reported the following: The antigen specificity of the peripheral T cells that underwent clonal expansion was not determined. Low levels of normalized T-cell clonal expansion were also seen in some nonresponding patients. In the 0.1-3.0 mg/kg groups, partial responders were among the patients with the lowest normalized peripheral clonal expansion, particularly in CD8+ T cells. On average, CD8+ T cells showed more expanded clones than CD4+ T cells after ivuxolimab. At doses of 0.1 to 3.0 mg/kg, clonal expansion of both CD4+ and CD8+ T cells in blood was seen between baseline and week 6.

To sequence the TCRbeta CDR3 region, genomic DNA was isolated from the sorted cells. TCRbeta CDR3 regions were sequenced using the immunoSEQ Assay. The clones in this table, taken by TCRdb from immuneACCESS, are in-frame only. Not every clone is retained; where verified, under half of the shortfall comes from an unresolved V gene, and the cause of the rest is unknown. In this sample the table shows around 20,000 clones, about two thirds of which occur a single time. Around 26% of the sample goes to the ten largest clones. For CDR1 and CDR2, the germline V gene lists SGHDT and YYEEEE. The CDR3 spans 16 residues, from the cysteine through the phenylalanine. The only DNA kept is the CDR3, 48 bases in frame from the first base. V loses 0 bases of germline sequence and J loses 8 bases, and the interval between the two ends is 15 bases. Patients with autoimmune disease history or receiving systemic immunosuppression were excluded from the trial. In every dose cohort, peripheral blood was drawn for TCR sequencing at baseline, cycle 4 day 1, and cycle 7 day 1. Samples came from an open-label, multicenter, first-in-human phase I dose-escalation trial of ivuxolimab. Adults with locally advanced or metastatic melanoma, renal cell carcinoma, hepatocellular carcinoma or head and neck squamous cell carcinoma were enrolled in the trial. Before TCR sequencing, CD4+ and CD8+ T cells were separately sorted from peripheral blood.

The sequence links TRBV5-6 to TRBJ1-6, and TRBD1 may be the D gene, going by 6 matching bases. The receptor was derived from an adult with an advanced solid tumor such as melanoma, head and neck, liver or kidney cancer. Sequenced here: CD4+ or CD8+ T cells sorted from blood, sampled in a trial of the OX40 agonist ivuxolimab. The nucleotide sequence is TGTGCCAGCAGCTTGGGCGGGGGCGAGGGTTATTCACCCCTCCACTTT. Its amino acids are CASSLGGGEGYSPLHF.